The entry that follows covers one T cell receptor beta chain sequence. Blood CD8+ and CD4+ T cells underwent high-throughput TCR beta sequencing. The multiple sclerosis control group consisted of treatment-naive patients whose relapsing-remitting disease, which was either stable or active, fulfilled revised McDonald criteria. TEMRA cells were FACS-enriched, unlike CD8+ and CD4+ T cells, which were negatively isolated. The sample is drawn from a study of CD8 T cells in Susac syndrome. Germline V gives CDR1 SGHTA, CDR2 FQGNSA. This CDR3 has 14 residues. V lost 3 bases to trimming and J lost 4 bases; unmatched junction nucleotides: 6. RNA was extracted with the RNeasy kit, and a quantity of about 0.45 to 1 ug was reverse transcribed using random hexamers. The TCR beta CDR3 was amplified by immunoSEQ multiplex PCR across 54 Vbeta, 13 Jbeta. One entry per CDR3 protein, called by TCRdb with MiXCR from the immunoSEQ multiplex PCR reads. The profile covers 250,000 to 300,000 distinct CDR3 sequences, with about 88% appearing a single time and more than 0.15% taken by the ten largest.

This TCR derives from a human donor with multiple sclerosis. Sequenced: CD8+ T cells from PBMCs. The chain recombines TRBV7-2 with TRBJ2-7; 7 bases are a match to TRBD1. CDR3 nucleotide sequence: TGTGCCAGCAGCTTTGCAGGGGGAGATTACGAGCAGTACTTC. Amino acids: CASSFAGGDYEQYF.